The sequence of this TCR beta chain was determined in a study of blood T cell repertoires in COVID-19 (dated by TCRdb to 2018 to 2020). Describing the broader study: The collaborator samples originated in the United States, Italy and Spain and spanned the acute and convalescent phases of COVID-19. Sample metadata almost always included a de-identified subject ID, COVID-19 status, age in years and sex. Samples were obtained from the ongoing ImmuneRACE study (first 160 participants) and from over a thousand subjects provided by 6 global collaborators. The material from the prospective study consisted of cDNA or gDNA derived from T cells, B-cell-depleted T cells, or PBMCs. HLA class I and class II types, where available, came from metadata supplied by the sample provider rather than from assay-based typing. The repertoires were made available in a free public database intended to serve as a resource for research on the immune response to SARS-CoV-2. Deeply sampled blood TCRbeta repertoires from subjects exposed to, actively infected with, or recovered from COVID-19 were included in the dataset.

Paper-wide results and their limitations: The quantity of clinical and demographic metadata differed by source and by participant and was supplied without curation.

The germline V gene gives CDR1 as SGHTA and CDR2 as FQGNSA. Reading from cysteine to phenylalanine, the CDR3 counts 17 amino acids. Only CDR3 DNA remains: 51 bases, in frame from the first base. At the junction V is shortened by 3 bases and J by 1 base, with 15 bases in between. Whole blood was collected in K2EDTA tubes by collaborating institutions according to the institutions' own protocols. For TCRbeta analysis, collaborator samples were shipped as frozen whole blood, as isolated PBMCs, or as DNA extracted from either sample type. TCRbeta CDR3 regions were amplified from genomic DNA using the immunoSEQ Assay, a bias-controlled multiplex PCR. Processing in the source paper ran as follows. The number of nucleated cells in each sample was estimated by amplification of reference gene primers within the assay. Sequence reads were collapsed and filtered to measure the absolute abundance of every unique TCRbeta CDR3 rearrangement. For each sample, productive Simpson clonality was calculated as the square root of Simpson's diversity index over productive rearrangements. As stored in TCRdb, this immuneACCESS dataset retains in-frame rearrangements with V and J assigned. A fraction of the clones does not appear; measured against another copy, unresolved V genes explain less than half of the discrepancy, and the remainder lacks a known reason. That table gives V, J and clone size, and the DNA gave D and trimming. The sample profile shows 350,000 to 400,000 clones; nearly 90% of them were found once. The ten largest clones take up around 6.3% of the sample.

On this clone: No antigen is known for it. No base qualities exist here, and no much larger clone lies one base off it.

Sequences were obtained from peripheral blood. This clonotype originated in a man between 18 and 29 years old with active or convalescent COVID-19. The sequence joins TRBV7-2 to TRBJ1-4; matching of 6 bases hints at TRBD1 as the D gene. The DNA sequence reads TGTGCCAGCAGCTTTCAGGGGCCCGGTGGAACTAATGAAAAACTGTTTTTT. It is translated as CASSFQGPGGTNEKLFF.